Presented here are 11 T cell receptor beta chains from one specimen sequenced in a study of blood T cell repertoires in COVID-19. Generated by immunoSEQ multiplex PCR, the TCRdb table keeps only in-frame clones and is missing some. Of about 210,000 clones listed, 75% to 85% are singletons. The material sequenced was peripheral blood. The receptors come from a woman in her seventies with COVID-19, enrolled during active disease.

The CDR3 sequence is CAIRGQNTEAFF. In nucleotides, the CDR3 is TGTGCCATAAGGGGGCAGAACACTGAAGCTTTCTTT. J is TRBJ1-1 and V is TRBV28; the match to TRBD1 covers 7 bases. The V segment lost 10 bases and the J segment 1 base; nucleotides outside the gene matches: 3. The germline V gene has CDR1 MDHEN and CDR2 SYDVKM. This CDR3 is built from 12 residues.

This clone was recorded once. The same CDR3 also results from other DNA sequences found in this sample. The chain has TRBV7-2 and TRBJ1-6; perhaps TRBD1 as D (5 bases). Germline CDR1 SGHTA, CDR2 FQGNSA. This CDR3 spans 15 amino acids. V lost 0 bases and J lost 7, with 10 bases in between. DNA for the CDR3: TGTGCCAGCAGCTTAGCGCAGGGTCAAAATTCACCCCTCCACTTT. Its protein product is CASSLAQGQNSPLHF.

This chain links TRBV4-2 with TRBJ1-2; D gene uncertain. The length of the CDR3 is 15 residues. V was shortened by 0 bases and J by 2 bases, with 10 bases between the two germline ends. Germline values: CDR1 LGHNA, CDR2 YNFKEQ. The CDR3 protein is CASSQEAAGNYGYTF. In DNA form, the CDR3 reads TGTGCCAGCAGCCAAGAAGCGGCAGGAAACTATGGCTACACCTTC.

J is TRBJ2-1 and V is TRBV6-5; possibly TRBD2 for D (5 bases). Per germline, CDR1 MNHEY and CDR2 SVGAGI. V was shortened by 10 bases and J by 0 bases, with 13 bases between the two germline ends. The CDR3 sequence is 14 residues long. CDR3 protein: CATQPGSSYNEQFF. The CDR3, as DNA: TGTGCCACCCAACCGGGGAGCTCCTACAATGAGCAGTTCTTC.

This clone occurred once. The rearrangement links TRBV4-1 to TRBJ2-1; no firm D call. CDR1 MGHRA and CDR2 YSYEKL come from the germline V gene. Trimming removed 1 base at V and 2 bases at J, with 12 bases between. CDR3 length equals 16 residues. The CDR3 sequence is CASSQGAEFPYNEQFF. DNA of the CDR3: TGCGCCAGCAGCCAAGGCGCTGAGTTTCCCTACAATGAGCAGTTCTTC.

J is TRBJ2-7 and V is TRBV20-1; TRBD2 matches at 10 bases. Germline V gene data show CDR1 as DFQATT and CDR2 as SNEGSKA (reference sequence). The CDR3 is made up of 13 amino acids. Losses at the gene ends were 3 bases for V and 7 bases for J; bases not matched to a gene: 6. In nucleotides, the CDR3 is TGCAGTGCTAGTCCTAGCGGGAGTCGAGAGCAGTACTTC. It is translated as CSASPSGSREQYF.

This chain uses TRBV5-6 with TRBJ2-1, with 11 bases identical to TRBD2. The V segment lost 8 bases and the J segment 8 bases; nucleotides outside the gene matches: 15. The CDR3 spans 16 residues. Germline CDR1 SGHDT, CDR2 YYEEEE. The CDR3 DNA sequence: TGTGCCAGTTCAAGGGCTAGCGGGAGGTTCATAGATGAGCAGTTCTTC. Protein product: CASSRASGRFIDEQFF.

The chain combines TRBV10-3 with TRBJ2-1; 7 bases line up with TRBD2. The CDR3 contains 16 residues. The V gene end was trimmed by 0 bases and the J gene end by 7 bases; junction bases not matched to a gene: 9. Germline V gene sequence: CDR1 ENHRY, CDR2 SYGVKD. CDR3 DNA: TGTGCCATCAGTGAGTCATCGGGACTACAAATTAATGAGCAGTTCTTC. Its protein is CAISESSGLQINEQFF.

The rearrangement uses TRBV30 and TRBJ2-3; TRBD2 might be the D (5 bases). The V and J ends lost 4 bases and 0 bases respectively, with 11 bases between them. Germline CDR1 reads GTSNPN; CDR2 reads SVGIG (reference sequence). The CDR3 is 14 residues long. In nucleotides, the CDR3 is TGTGCCTGGATTCGCGGGTTAAGCACAGATACGCAGTATTTT. It encodes CAWIRGLSTDTQYF.

This chain joins TRBV5-1 and TRBJ2-7; a weak D match, TRBD2 (7 bases). V was trimmed by 0 bases and J by 5 bases, leaving 15 bases between them. Germline loops: CDR1 SGHRS, CDR2 YFSETQ. The CDR3 has 15 residues. As DNA, the CDR3 is TGCGCCAGCAGCTTGGGGGCCAGGGGAGGGCACGAGCAGTACTTC. It specifies CASSLGARGGHEQYF. Full variable domain (missing parts from reference TRBV5-1 and TRBJ2-7): KAGVTQTPRYLIKTRGQQVTLSCSPISGHRSVSWYQQTPGQGLQFLFEYFSETQRNKGNFPGRFSGRQFSNSRSEMNVSTLELGDSALYLCASSLGARGGHEQYFGPGTRLTVT.

To note about this clone: The same CDR3 is also encoded by other DNA sequences in this sample. The CDR3 is CATQRTGGKDEQFF. CDR3 nucleotide sequence: TGTGCCACCCAACGGACGGGGGGCAAAGATGAGCAGTTCTTC. This sequence joins TRBV5-4 and TRBJ2-1; weak D call: TRBD2 (7 bases). The germline V gene has CDR1 SGHNT and CDR2 YYREEE (reference sequence). The CDR3 covers 14 residues. V was cut by 9 bases and J by 8 bases, with 21 bases left in between.